This T cell receptor beta chain is from a study of OX40 agonist ivuxolimab in advanced cancers. Looking at the study overall: An agonistic human IgG2 monoclonal antibody against OX40 (CD134) was given. Partial responses were seen in three patients, one with hepatocellular carcinoma and two with cutaneous melanoma.

TCRdb's copy holds only in-frame clones and misses some; the assay was immunoSEQ multiplex PCR. The data contain about 48,000 clones, around 90% of them singletons. The germline V gene has CDR1 SGHKS and CDR2 YYEKEE (reference sequence). This CDR3 region has 14 residues. The ends were cut back, 3 bases at V and 5 bases at J, with 13 bases in the middle. The TCR originated in an adult with an advanced solid tumor such as melanoma, head and neck, liver or kidney cancer. The chain joins TRBV5-5 to TRBJ2-3; maybe TRBD2 (5 bases). Sequenced material: CD4+ or CD8+ T cells sorted from blood, taken in a trial of the OX40 agonist ivuxolimab. The CDR3 spells CASSSSGSLDTQYF. CDR3 sequence (DNA): TGTGCCAGCAGCTCTAGTGGGAGTTTAGATACGCAGTATTTT.